These 6 T cell receptor beta chains share one sample of origin, sequenced in a study of cytomegalovirus exposure and HLA in healthy donors. In the PCR, 60 Vbeta and 13 Jbeta primers were used. The data were produced by immunoSEQ multiplex PCR, yet TCRdb's version contains in-frame clones alone and is incomplete. The specimen's table records roughly 51,000 clones. Material: PBMCs. The receptors come from a woman in her thirties or forties in good health and CMV-seronegative.

The V call is TRBV28, the J call TRBJ2-7; the match to TRBD2 covers 9 bases. Germline CDR1 is MDHEN and CDR2 is SYDVKM. Unmatched junction bases numbered 12, after V lost 6 bases and J lost 6 bases. CDR3 size: 15 residues. CDR3: CASSPPSSGTREQYF. CDR3 in DNA: TGTGCCAGCAGCCCGCCGTCTAGCGGGACGCGCGAGCAGTACTTC.

The CDR3 protein is CASSPGLAGMNEQFF. The CDR3 DNA sequence: TGCGCCAGCAGCCCGGGACTAGCGGGAATGAATGAGCAGTTCTTC. The V call is TRBV5-1, the J call TRBJ2-1, with 13 bases matching TRBD2. The CDR3 has 15 amino acids. V shed 4 bases, J shed 7 bases, and the junction held 5 bases outside the gene matches. The germline V gene encodes CDR1 SGHRS and CDR2 YFSETQ.

The chain is built from TRBV5-1 and TRBJ1-2; no firm D call. The CDR3 contains 14 residues. Germline CDR1 is SGHRS and CDR2 is YFSETQ. V was pared by 0 bases and J by 2 bases, with 8 bases between. CDR3 coding DNA: TGCGCCAGCAGCTTGGTGGCAGTCAACTATGGCTACACCTTC. It codes for CASSLVAVNYGYTF.

V is TRBV6-1 and J is TRBJ1-2; D uncertain. The CDR3 has 11 amino acids. V lost 5 bases, J lost 11 bases, and 12 bases lay in between. CDR1 is MNHNS and CDR2 is SASEGT in the germline V gene. In DNA form, the CDR3 reads TGTGCCAGCAGTTTGGAGAGCGGATACACCTTC. Its protein product is CASSLESGYTF.

The V and J genes are TRBV5-1 and TRBJ2-3; 12 positions agree with TRBD2. CDR3 size: 15 residues. J was trimmed by 3 bases and V by 4 bases; bases with no gene match: 3. Germline V CDR1 and CDR2: SGHRS, YFSETQ. The CDR3, as DNA: TGCGCCAGCAGCGTCGGACTAGCGGGAACAGATACGCAGTATTTT. Protein: CASSVGLAGTDTQYF. The full variable domain, completed using reference TRBV5-1 and TRBJ2-3, is KAGVTQTPRYLIKTRGQQVTLSCSPISGHRSVSWYQQTPGQGLQFLFEYFSETQRNKGNFPGRFSGRQFSNSRSEMNVSTLELGDSALYLCASSVGLAGTDTQYFGPGTRLTVL.

V and J are TRBV5-1 and TRBJ1-2; 10 bases fit TRBD1. V was clipped by 4 bases and J by 4 bases; unmatched bases: 4. The CDR3 loop spans 14 amino acids. The germline V gene has CDR1 SGHRS and CDR2 YFSETQ. CDR3 protein: CASSQGQGGYGYTF. Here the CDR3 DNA reads TGCGCCAGCAGCCAAGGACAGGGGGGCTATGGCTACACCTTC.